Below, 29 T cell receptor beta chains from the same sample are listed, as sequenced in a study of cytomegalovirus exposure and HLA in healthy donors. The PCR contained 60 Vbeta and 13 Jbeta primers. TCRdb's copy holds only in-frame clones and misses some; the assay was immunoSEQ multiplex PCR. Here the sample spans some 140,000 clones, around 67% being singletons. The sequencing input was PBMCs. The receptors here all came from a young man in good health and CMV-seropositive.

The gene calls are TRBV6-4 and TRBJ2-3; perhaps TRBD2 as D (5 bases). Between the trimmed V and J ends, which lost 0 bases and 0 bases, there was a span of 7 bases. From germline, CDR1 is MRHNA and CDR2 SNTAGT. The CDR3 consists of 15 residues. Here the CDR3 DNA reads TGTGCCAGCAGTGACTCGAGGGCTAGCACAGATACGCAGTATTTT. As protein: CASSDSRASTDTQYF.

The rearrangement links TRBV19 to TRBJ2-5, with 9 bases aligning to TRBD2. Germline V gene data show CDR1 as LNHDA and CDR2 as SQIVND (reference sequence). The CDR3 length is 13 residues. Unmatched junction bases numbered 3, after V lost 5 bases and J lost 5 bases. In DNA, the CDR3 is TGTGCCAGTAGTTCTAGCGGGGTTGAGACCCAGTACTTC. It yields the protein CASSSSGVETQYF.

The rearrangement joins TRBV7-8 to TRBJ2-3, with D possibly TRBD2 on 7 matching bases. Trimming shortened V by 5 bases and J by 5 bases, and 14 bases separated the two germline ends. The CDR3 spans 14 residues. CDR1 is SGHVS, CDR2 FQNEAQ, per germline. CDR3 residues: CASSTGRAEDTQYF. The CDR3 coding sequence is TGTGCCAGCAGCACAGGGAGGGCAGAAGATACGCAGTATTTT. Full variable domain (remainder filled in from reference TRBV7-8 and TRBJ2-3): GAGVSQSPRYKVAKRGQDVALRCDPISGHVSLFWYQQALGQGPEFLTYFQNEAQLDKSGLPSDRFFAERPEGSVSTLKIQRTQQEDSAVYLCASSTGRAEDTQYFGPGTRLTVL.

This chain connects TRBV2 to TRBJ2-5, with 15 bases identical to TRBD2. Germline V gives CDR1 SNHLY, CDR2 FYNNEI. Losses at the gene ends were 6 bases for V and 11 bases for J; bases not matched to a gene: 10. The CDR3 sequence is 15 residues long. The CDR3 region has the DNA TGTGCCAGCAGCGTGGTCGGGACTAGCGGGGGGTTACAGTACTTC. This encodes CASSVVGTSGGLQYF.

The chain uses TRBV5-4 and TRBJ2-7; D is perhaps TRBD1 (7 bases). CDR1 is SGHNT and CDR2 is YYREEE in the germline V gene (reference sequence). The ends were cut back, 2 bases at V and 5 bases at J, with 14 bases in the middle. The CDR3 has 14 residues. CDR3 loop: CASSFQGGLHEQYF. The CDR3, as DNA: TGTGCCAGCAGCTTTCAGGGGGGTTTACACGAGCAGTACTTC.

This chain links TRBV9 with TRBJ2-3; D possibly corresponds to TRBD2 (5 bases). The CDR3 runs to 15 residues. Per the germline V gene, CDR1 is SGDLS and CDR2 is YYNGEE. The V and J ends lost 0 bases and 2 bases respectively, with 10 bases between them. CDR3 sequence: CASSVEGDITDTQYF. CDR3 DNA sequence: TGTGCCAGCAGCGTAGAGGGAGACATCACAGATACGCAGTATTTT.

There are a few counts of this clone. The rearrangement uses TRBV6-5 and TRBJ1-2; D is possibly TRBD1 (5 bases). The germline V and J ends were trimmed by 5 bases and 4 bases, with 17 bases remaining between them. This CDR3 is built from 15 residues. Germline V gives CDR1 MNHEY, CDR2 SVGAGI. Here the CDR3 reads CASSTLGGSGYGYTF. Here the CDR3 DNA reads TGTGCCAGCAGTACCTTGGGGGGGAGTGGCTATGGCTACACCTTC.

This clone came up once. This chain's CDR3 is CASSLPQGSDTQYF. DNA of the CDR3: TGTGCCAGCAGCCTACCGCAGGGGTCAGATACGCAGTATTTT. The chain carries TRBV7-3 and TRBJ2-3, with a tentative D call TRBD1 (6 bases). Trimming removed 5 bases from V and 4 bases from J, with 13 bases in between. Germline-derived CDR1 and CDR2 are SGHTA and FQGTGA. CDR3 size: 14 residues.

The rearrangement links TRBV13 to TRBJ2-7, with 10 bases that match TRBD2. Trimming at V came to 2 bases and at J to 0 bases, leaving 7 bases not matched to a gene. Per germline, CDR1 PRHDT and CDR2 FYEKMQ (reference sequence). CDR3 length: 17 amino acids. CDR3 sequence (DNA): TGTGCCAGCAGCTTACCAGCGGGGGGGCCGAGCTCCTACGAGCAGTACTTC. This encodes CASSLPAGGPSSYEQYF.

The CDR3 nucleotides are TGTGCCAGCATAGAGACTAGCGGCCTCCAAGAGACCCAGTACTTC. This encodes CASIETSGLQETQYF. This sequence joins TRBV2 and TRBJ2-5; 9 bases fit TRBD2. V was clipped by 7 bases and J by 1 base; unmatched bases: 7. Germline V gene sequence: CDR1 SNHLY, CDR2 FYNNEI. The CDR3 sequence is 15 residues long.

This clone occurred once. This chain uses TRBV4-2 with TRBJ2-1; possible D gene TRBD1, 5 bases. Between the trimmed V and J ends, which lost 0 bases and 9 bases, there was a span of 15 bases. The CDR3 has 15 residues. Germline V gives CDR1 LGHNA, CDR2 YNFKEQ. The CDR3 nucleotides read TGTGCCAGCAGCCAAGAGGGGCTATGGGGCCTTGAGCAGTTCTTC. Its translation: CASSQEGLWGLEQFF.

This clone was picked up a small number of times. V usage is TRBV6-6 and J usage is TRBJ1-3; D is perhaps TRBD1 (5 bases). The CDR3 spans 15 residues. The V end was cut by 6 bases, the J end by 0 bases, with 12 bases between. Germline loops: CDR1 MNHNY, CDR2 SVGAGI (reference sequence). The CDR3 sequence: CASRPWGVSGNTIYF. The CDR3 nucleotides are TGTGCCAGCAGGCCATGGGGGGTCTCTGGAAACACCATATATTTT.

The chain employs TRBV18 and TRBJ2-7; TRBD2 agrees at 9 bases. Germline V gene lookup returns CDR1 KGHSH and CDR2 LQKENI. The J segment lost 4 bases and the V segment lost 3 bases, leaving 4 bases of the junction unmatched. CDR3 length: 14 amino acids. CDR3 amino acids: CASSPASGEYEQYF. CDR3 nucleotide sequence: TGTGCCAGCTCACCGGCTAGCGGGGAGTACGAGCAGTACTTC. The full variable domain, its missing parts supplied by reference TRBV18 and TRBJ2-7, is NAGVMQNPRHLVRRRGQEARLRCSPMKGHSHVYWYRQLPEEGLKFMVYLQKENIIDESGMPKERFSAEFPKEGPSILRIQQVVRGDSAAYFCASSPASGEYEQYFGPGTRLTVT.

The rearrangement joins TRBV4-3 to TRBJ2-1, with TRBD1 identical over 10 bases. The V gene's germline CDR1 is LGHNA and CDR2 YSLEER. V shed 4 bases, J shed 9 bases, and the junction held 9 bases outside the gene matches. The CDR3 contains 15 residues. DNA for the CDR3: TGCGCCAGCAGCCGGCGACAGGGGGCGATAAGTGAGCAGTTCTTC. Amino acids: CASSRRQGAISEQFF.

The V and J genes are TRBV7-8 and TRBJ2-7; 9 bases are shared with TRBD1. The CDR3 loop spans 14 amino acids. Per the germline V gene, CDR1 is SGHVS and CDR2 is FQNEAQ. With V trimmed by 3 bases and J by 3 bases, 3 bases remained unmatched. The CDR3 nucleotides read TGTGCCAGCAGCTTCCGGGACAGGGACTACGAGCAGTACTTC. As protein: CASSFRDRDYEQYF.

V is TRBV19 and J is TRBJ2-5, with D tentatively TRBD2 (5 bases). Looked up from germline, CDR1 is LNHDA and CDR2 is SQIVND (reference sequence). V lost 3 bases to trimming and J lost 5 bases, with 16 bases between them. The CDR3 length is 15 residues. Here the CDR3 reads CASSIHEGYVETQYF. DNA for the CDR3: TGTGCCAGTAGTATTCATGAGGGATACGTGGAGACCCAGTACTTC.

V and J are TRBV4-1 and TRBJ1-2; 11 bases align to TRBD1. The CDR3 is made up of 18 amino acids. J was trimmed by 4 bases and V by 1 base; bases with no gene match: 11. CDR1 MGHRA and CDR2 YSYEKL come from the germline V gene. The CDR3 here is CASSQVPGQGEGIYGYTF. CDR3 in DNA: TGCGCCAGCAGCCAAGTTCCGGGACAGGGGGAGGGGATCTATGGCTACACCTTC.

The V and J genes are TRBV27 and TRBJ2-7; tentatively, D is TRBD1 (5 bases). Trimming took 3 bases from V and 2 from J, leaving 8 bases between them. Per the germline V gene, CDR1 is MNHEY and CDR2 is SMNVEV (reference sequence). This CDR3 is built from 13 residues. DNA for the CDR3: TGTGCCAGCAGTTTCCGACAGACCTACGAGCAGTACTTC. Its translation: CASSFRQTYEQYF.

The rearrangement uses TRBV27 and TRBJ2-3; possible D gene TRBD1, 5 bases. This CDR3 contains 14 residues. Germline V gene data show CDR1 as MNHEY and CDR2 as SMNVEV (reference sequence). V dropped 3 bases and J dropped 2 bases, with 9 bases sitting between them. The DNA for the CDR3 is TGTGCCAGCAGTTTTACCAGGGCCACAGATACGCAGTATTTT. Encoded protein: CASSFTRATDTQYF.

This chain uses TRBV2 with TRBJ2-1, with 7 bases matching TRBD1. Germline trimming cut 6 bases from V and 7 bases from J; bases unmatched to any gene: 12. The CDR3 runs 15 residues. Germline CDR1 and CDR2: SNHLY and FYNNEI. The CDR3 is CASSDGTANLNEQFF. The CDR3, as DNA: TGTGCCAGCAGCGACGGGACAGCTAATCTTAATGAGCAGTTCTTC.

The CDR3 is CAWSVRSYEQYF. The CDR3 DNA is TGTGCCTGGAGTGTACGGAGCTACGAGCAGTACTTC. This chain connects TRBV30 to TRBJ2-7, with D uncertain. CDR1 GTSNPN and CDR2 SVGIG come from the germline V gene (reference sequence). This CDR3 is built from 12 residues. The germline V and J ends were trimmed by 0 bases and 3 bases, with 6 bases remaining between them.

The rearrangement links TRBV5-4 to TRBJ2-3; 10 bases align to TRBD1. Germline CDR1 SGHNT, CDR2 YYREEE (reference sequence). The CDR3 covers 15 residues. Trimming removed 4 bases from V and 5 bases from J; junction bases left unmatched: 7. The CDR3 DNA reads TGTGCCAGCAGCCACTCGACAGGGGGCAAAGATACGCAGTATTTT. It specifies CASSHSTGGKDTQYF. The variable domain in full, completed from reference TRBV5-4 and TRBJ2-3, reads ETGVTQSPTHLIKTRGQQVTLRCSSQSGHNTVSWYQQALGQGPQFIFQYYREEENGRGNFPPRFSGLQFPNYSSELNVNALELDDSALYLCASSHSTGGKDTQYFGPGTRLTVL.

This clone was detected a few times. The chain has TRBV4-1 and TRBJ2-7; the D gene is possibly TRBD2 (6 bases). V was shortened by 4 bases and J by 3 bases, with 16 bases between the two germline ends. The germline V gene has CDR1 MGHRA and CDR2 YSYEKL. The CDR3 spans 15 residues. CDR3 DNA: TGCGCCAGCAGCCCGACTAGTCTGAGGAGCTACGAGCAGTACTTC. Protein sequence: CASSPTSLRSYEQYF.

The V and J genes are TRBV11-3 and TRBJ2-1; D is perhaps TRBD1 (5 bases). This CDR3 has 15 amino acids. Trimming cost V 5 bases and J 0 bases, with 11 bases left between them. Germline loops: CDR1 SGHNT, CDR2 YENEEA. The CDR3 sequence is CASSGRQSSYNEQFF. In nucleotides, the CDR3 is TGTGCCAGCAGCGGAAGACAGAGCTCCTACAATGAGCAGTTCTTC.

This clone has a handful of counts. V usage is TRBV9 and J usage is TRBJ2-2; D perhaps matches TRBD2 (7 bases). Germline assignment: CDR1 SGDLS and CDR2 YYNGEE. The CDR3 consists of 15 residues. V was pared by 1 base and J by 2 bases, with 9 bases between. The CDR3 spells CASSVRGGNTGELFF. CDR3 coding DNA: TGTGCCAGCAGCGTAAGGGGGGGTAACACCGGGGAGCTGTTTTTT.

This clone was counted only a few times. The DNA of the CDR3 is TGTGCCAGCAGTCCGACGGGCGGGGGCTGGTCACCCCTCCACTTT. This sequence encodes CASSPTGGGWSPLHF. The chain has TRBV6-5 and TRBJ1-6, with a tentative D call TRBD1 (6 bases). Germline V CDR1 and CDR2: MNHEY, SVGAGI. V lost 5 bases and J lost 10, with 18 bases in between. This CDR3 contains 15 residues.

This chain joins TRBV18 and TRBJ1-5; the match to TRBD1 covers 7 bases. Germline V gives CDR1 KGHSH, CDR2 LQKENI. The CDR3 is made up of 14 amino acids. V trimming: 3 bases; J trimming: 9 bases; junction bases outside the gene matches: 8. The DNA of the CDR3 is TGTGCCAGCTCACCGACAGGGTTGAATTGGCCCCAGCATTTT. It encodes CASSPTGLNWPQHF.

Only a few counts were recorded for this clone. V is TRBV28 and J is TRBJ1-1; D is unresolved. V gave up 3 bases and J gave up 1 base, with 15 bases separating them. The CDR3 extends over 16 amino acids. The germline V gene encodes CDR1 MDHEN and CDR2 SYDVKM. Here the CDR3 reads CASSLSNILENTEAFF. Here the CDR3 DNA reads TGTGCCAGCAGTTTGTCGAACATCCTTGAGAACACTGAAGCTTTCTTT.

The chain combines TRBV5-1 with TRBJ2-3; D might be TRBD2 (6 bases). The CDR3 consists of 12 residues. V was shortened by 7 bases and J by 2 bases, with 8 bases between the two germline ends. Germline CDR1 and CDR2: SGHRS and YFSETQ. CDR3 residues: CASRGNTDTQYF. CDR3 DNA: TGCGCCAGCCGGGGGAACACAGATACGCAGTATTTT.